This T cell receptor beta chain comes out of a study of shared clonotypes between healthy human individuals. The table came from immunoSEQ multiplex PCR; TCRdb's copy has only in-frame clones and leaves some out. Among 550,000 to 800,000 clones, around 72% were seen once, and the ten largest hold less than 2%. CDR1 SEHNR and CDR2 FQNEAQ come from the germline V gene (reference sequence). V lost 1 base to trimming and J lost 7 bases, with 8 bases between them. The CDR3 length is 13 residues. Concerning this clone: The target antigen is unknown.

Study-level findings and limits: Tissues were not sampled, only blood, and their repertoires likely differ.

The specimen sequenced was memory CD4+ T cells sorted from blood. The subset is: CD45RA-negative fraction. The chain is built from TRBV7-9 and TRBJ1-5; perhaps TRBD1 as D (6 bases). The receptor comes from a woman under 40 in good health. The CDR3 loop reads CASSLGGAQPQHF. The CDR3, as DNA: TGTGCCAGCAGCTTAGGGGGGGCCCAGCCCCAGCATTTT.